The TCR beta chain described here comes from a study of blood T cell repertoires in COVID-19. Study in general: The origin of the acute and convalescent COVID-19 samples was the United States, Italy and Spain. PBMCs, B-cell-depleted T cells, or T cells were the source of the cDNA or gDNA that made up the material.

Assay: immunoSEQ multiplex PCR; the TCRdb copy retains only in-frame clones and omits some. The data contain 200,000 to 250,000 clones, roughly four fifths of them seen just once; the ten biggest clones take up around 8%. CDR1 and CDR2 from the germline V gene are KGHSH and LQKENI. CDR3 size: 13 residues. V dropped 3 bases and J dropped 7 bases, with 13 bases sitting between them. This receptor was obtained from a woman older than 75 with COVID-19, enrolled during active disease. Sequencing was done on a sample of peripheral blood. V usage is TRBV18 and J usage is TRBJ2-7; tentatively, D is TRBD2 (6 bases). In DNA form, the CDR3 reads TGTGCCAGCTCACCTGGGGGGATCCAAGAGCAGTACTTC. Amino acids: CASSPGGIQEQYF.